What follows are 21 T cell receptor beta chains derived from one specimen sequenced in a study of blood T cell repertoires in COVID-19 (dated by TCRdb to about 2020). The library was produced with the immunoSEQ multiplex PCR assay. Imported from immuneACCESS, the table was reduced by TCRdb to in-frame sequences with V and J called. These copies leave out some clones; in studies compared against another copy, an unresolved V gene accounts for under half, and the cause of the remainder is not known. Here the sample has under 130,000 clones; over 75% occur a single time. The top ten clonotypes cover 10% to 15% of the sample. Specimen: peripheral blood. The receptors originated from a human donor in a cohort sampled during active or convalescent COVID-19.

This clone appeared a few times. The chain recombines TRBV5-5 with TRBJ1-1; D is perhaps TRBD1 (5 bases). Trimming took off 0 bases at V and 5 bases at J, with 14 bases between the two ends. This CDR3 is built from 15 residues. Germline V lookup: CDR1 SGHKS, CDR2 YYEKEE (reference sequence). CDR3 region: CASSLEGLTWTEAFF. In nucleotides, the CDR3 is TGTGCCAGCAGCTTGGAGGGGCTGACTTGGACTGAAGCTTTCTTT.

The chain has TRBV12-3 or TRBV12-4 and TRBJ2-2; tentative D call: TRBD1 (6 bases). The germline V and J ends were trimmed by 4 bases and 7 bases, with 10 bases remaining between them. The CDR3 consists of 13 residues. CDR3 sequence reads: CASSYRDGGELFF. Here the CDR3 DNA reads TGTGCCAGCAGTTACAGGGATGGCGGGGAGCTGTTTTTT.

This clone was observed once. The chain combines TRBV20-1 with TRBJ2-6; a possible D gene is TRBD1 (5 bases). The CDR3 has 18 residues. Germline values: CDR1 DFQATT, CDR2 SNEGSKA (reference sequence). V lost 3 bases to trimming and J lost 0 bases, with 18 bases between them. The CDR3 region is CSASTQGTPVSGANVLTF. CDR3 DNA: TGCAGTGCTAGTACTCAGGGTACCCCGGTCTCTGGGGCCAACGTCCTGACTTTC.

The V call is TRBV2, the J call TRBJ2-7; TRBD1 aligns across 12 bases. J was trimmed by 6 bases and V by 8 bases; bases with no gene match: 11. The CDR3 covers 15 residues. In germline, CDR1 is SNHLY, CDR2 FYNNEI. CDR3 bases: TGTGCCAGCCGCGAGGAGGGACAGGGGGCCTCCGAGCAGTACTTC. Translation gives CASREEGQGASEQYF.

The V call is TRBV25-1, the J call TRBJ2-2; the D gene is possibly TRBD2 (5 bases). The germline V gene encodes CDR1 MGHDK and CDR2 SYGVNS. V lost 7 bases, J lost 5 bases, and 20 bases lay in between. The CDR3 sequence is 16 residues long. CDR3 amino acids: CASTPVRKRLTGELFF. CDR3 nucleotides: TGTGCCAGCACGCCGGTTAGAAAGAGACTAACCGGGGAGCTGTTTTTT.

This chain joins TRBV18 and TRBJ1-2; the D gene is possibly TRBD1 (6 bases). V was cut by 4 bases and J by 6 bases, with 21 bases left in between. CDR1 and CDR2 (germline): KGHSH, LQKENI. The CDR3 is 16 amino acids. The CDR3 DNA sequence: TGTGCCAGCTCACTAACCGGGGCAGGGGAGCACAATGGCTACACCTTC. This translates into CASSLTGAGEHNGYTF.

This chain uses TRBV10-2 with TRBJ1-4; D not certain. The germline V gene encodes CDR1 WSHSY and CDR2 SAAADI. The CDR3 is made up of 15 amino acids. The V end was cut by 6 bases, the J end by 7 bases, with 18 bases between. CDR3 DNA sequence: TGCGCCAGCAGGCAGACCACCTTGGCGGGTGAAAAACTGTTTTTT. Residues: CASRQTTLAGEKLFF.

This clone was recorded only once. The CDR3 nucleotides are TGTGCCAGCAGTTACTCTCGGGGGGGGACTGAAGCTTTCTTT. Protein sequence: CASSYSRGGTEAFF. The V call is TRBV6-2 or TRBV6-3, the J call TRBJ1-1; tentative D call: TRBD1 (5 bases). Germline-derived CDR1 and CDR2 are MNHEY and SVGEGT. The CDR3 has 14 amino acids. V was cut by 0 bases and J by 5 bases, with 10 bases left in between.

The chain links TRBV19 to TRBJ1-5, with D maybe TRBD1 (6 bases). The CDR3 runs 18 residues. From germline, CDR1 is LNHDA and CDR2 SQIVND (reference sequence). V was clipped by 4 bases and J by 0 bases, with 19 bases between them. CDR3 sequence reads: CASSKRGGEGYSNQPQHF. In DNA form, the CDR3 reads TGTGCCAGTAGTAAAAGAGGGGGGGAGGGATATAGCAATCAGCCCCAGCATTTT.

The J gene is TRBJ1-1, the V gene TRBV6-2 or TRBV6-3; weak D call: TRBD1 (5 bases). The length of the CDR3 is 13 residues. V lost 8 bases, J lost 1 base, and 11 bases lay in between. Germline V gene lookup returns CDR1 MNHEY and CDR2 SVGEGT. The CDR3 region has the DNA TGTGCCAGCCGCCCCCAGGGGAACACTGAAGCTTTCTTT. Residues: CASRPQGNTEAFF.

This clone was counted only a few times. The V and J genes are TRBV9 and TRBJ2-1; 12 nucleotides align to TRBD2. Germline values: CDR1 SGDLS, CDR2 YYNGEE. V shed 0 bases, J shed 7 bases, and the junction held 5 bases outside the gene matches. The CDR3 consists of 16 residues. CDR3 amino acids: CASSVGGLAGINEQFF. DNA for the CDR3: TGTGCCAGCAGCGTAGGAGGACTAGCGGGGATTAATGAGCAGTTCTTC.

The chain employs TRBV2 and TRBJ2-2, with TRBD1 matching over 7 bases. The junction had 11 bases not matched to a gene; V was cut back by 6 bases and J by 4 bases. The CDR3 runs 16 residues. Per germline, CDR1 SNHLY and CDR2 FYNNEI. This CDR3 reads CASSKWQDRSTGELFF. The CDR3 coding sequence is TGTGCCAGCAGCAAGTGGCAGGACAGGAGCACCGGGGAGCTGTTTTTT.

The chain links TRBV7-9 to TRBJ2-7; TRBD1 aligns across 7 bases. With V trimmed by 7 bases and J by 10 bases, 10 bases remained unmatched. The length of the CDR3 is 12 residues. Per the germline V gene, CDR1 is SEHNR and CDR2 is FQNEAQ (reference sequence). CDR3 residues: CASTRGQWAQYF. In nucleotides, the CDR3 is TGTGCCAGCACCCGGGGACAGTGGGCCCAGTACTTC.

The rearrangement links TRBV5-4 to TRBJ1-3; possible D gene TRBD1, 6 bases. Germline V gene lookup returns CDR1 SGHNT and CDR2 YYREEE (reference sequence). The CDR3 length is 16 residues. V dropped 0 bases and J dropped 0 bases, with 10 bases sitting between them. CDR3 loop: CASSLAQGLSGNTIYF. For the CDR3, the DNA is TGTGCCAGCAGCTTGGCACAGGGCCTCTCTGGAAACACCATATATTTT. Using reference TRBV5-4 and TRBJ1-3 for the parts outside the CDR3, the full variable domain is ETGVTQSPTHLIKTRGQQVTLRCSSQSGHNTVSWYQQALGQGPQFIFQYYREEENGRGNFPPRFSGLQFPNYSSELNVNALELDDSALYLCASSLAQGLSGNTIYFGEGSWLTVV.

As to this clone: Other nucleotide sequences from this sample produce the same CDR3. This chain connects TRBV7-3 to TRBJ2-1; 9 positions match TRBD2. The V gene's germline CDR1 is SGHTA and CDR2 FQGTGA. The CDR3 consists of 15 residues. V dropped 3 bases and J dropped 7; count of bases not matched to a gene: 7. CDR3 bases: TGTGCCAGCAGCTTGGGACTAGCAGACTATAATGAGCAGTTCTTC. It codes for CASSLGLADYNEQFF. Full variable domain (outside the CDR3, taken from reference TRBV7-3 and TRBJ2-1): GAGVSQTPSNKVTEKGKYVELRCDPISGHTALYWYRQSLGQGPEFLIYFQGTGAADDSGLPNDRFFAVRPEGSVSTLKIQRTERGDSAVYLCASSLGLADYNEQFFGPGTRLTVL.

The chain is built from TRBV6-6 and TRBJ1-5; D remains ambiguous. The CDR3 spans 14 residues. Between the trimmed V and J ends, which lost 0 bases and 4 bases, there was a span of 7 bases. Germline lookup yields CDR1 MNHNY and CDR2 SVGAGI (reference sequence). The CDR3 reads CASSYSERNQPQHF. CDR3 nucleotide sequence: TGTGCCAGCAGTTACTCGGAGAGAAATCAGCCCCAGCATTTT.

J is TRBJ1-5 and V is TRBV18; D uncertain. The CDR3 sequence is 14 residues long. V shed 6 bases and J shed 5 bases, with 14 bases lying between them. Germline values: CDR1 KGHSH, CDR2 LQKENI. The CDR3 protein is CASSREARDQPQHF. In DNA, the CDR3 is TGTGCCAGCTCCCGAGAGGCGCGGGATCAGCCCCAGCATTTT.

The genes are TRBV10-1 and TRBJ1-5, with 7 bases matching TRBD1. V was clipped by 4 bases and J by 2 bases; unmatched bases: 8. CDR3 size: 16 residues. CDR1 is WNHNN and CDR2 is SYGVQD in the germline V gene (reference sequence). CDR3 loop: CASSAVRQGRNQPQHF. In nucleotides, the CDR3 is TGCGCCAGCAGTGCCGTTCGACAGGGCCGCAATCAGCCCCAGCATTTT.

The chain links TRBV3-1 (or the pseudogene TRBV3-2) to TRBJ2-1; 7 bases map to TRBD1. Germline V CDR1 and CDR2: LGHDT, YNNKEL (reference sequence). CDR3 length: 15 residues. With 1 base clipped from V and 2 bases from J, the junction kept 2 bases outside the gene matches. DNA of the CDR3: TGTGCCAGCAGCCAAGGAAGGGGGCCCTACAATGAGCAGTTCTTC. This codes for CASSQGRGPYNEQFF.

The rearrangement joins TRBV19 to TRBJ1-6, with D uncertain. The CDR3 is 12 amino acids. The V and J ends lost 2 bases and 10 bases respectively, with 6 bases between them. Per germline, CDR1 LNHDA and CDR2 SQIVND (reference sequence). The CDR3 loop is CASSILPSPLHF. For the CDR3, the DNA is TGTGCCAGTAGTATACTCCCCTCACCCCTCCACTTT. Together with reference TRBV19 and TRBJ1-6, the CDR3 gives the full variable domain: DGGITQSPKYLFRKEGQNVTLSCEQNLNHDAMYWYRQDPGQGLRLIYYSQIVNDFQKGDIAEGYSVSREKKESFPLTVTSAQKNPTAFYLCASSILPSPLHFGNGTRLTVT.

The chain has TRBV6-5 and TRBJ2-1, with TRBD2 matching 9 bases. The V gene end was trimmed by 7 bases and the J gene end by 5 bases; junction bases not matched to a gene: 6. This CDR3 comprises 14 residues. CDR1 is MNHEY, CDR2 SVGAGI, per germline. The CDR3 is CASTQRGDNNEQFF. CDR3 DNA sequence: TGTGCCAGCACTCAGCGGGGGGATAACAATGAGCAGTTCTTC.